Below are 12 T cell receptor beta chains sequenced from a single sample in a study of cytomegalovirus exposure and HLA in healthy donors. The data were produced by immunoSEQ multiplex PCR, yet TCRdb's version contains in-frame clones alone and is incomplete. Of around 150,000 clones in the sample, about 90% were seen once. Sequencing was done on a sample of PBMCs. These receptors were collected from a man aged 18 to 29 in good health and CMV-seropositive.

This chain uses TRBV19 with TRBJ1-4; unclear D gene. Looked up from germline, CDR1 is LNHDA and CDR2 is SQIVND (reference sequence). Between the trimmed V and J ends, which lost 7 bases and 0 bases, there was a span of 12 bases. The CDR3 is 15 residues long. CDR3 in DNA: TGTGCCAGTAAACAGAGCCTCGCAACTAATGAAAAACTGTTTTTT. This gives the protein CASKQSLATNEKLFF. Variable domain in full (rest from reference TRBV19 and TRBJ1-4): DGGITQSPKYLFRKEGQNVTLSCEQNLNHDAMYWYRQDPGQGLRLIYYSQIVNDFQKGDIAEGYSVSREKKESFPLTVTSAQKNPTAFYLCASKQSLATNEKLFFGSGTQLSVL.

This chain joins TRBV6-5 and TRBJ2-3; 7 bases agree with TRBD1. Per germline, CDR1 MNHEY and CDR2 SVGAGI. V shed 2 bases and J 2 bases; nucleotides not matched to a gene: 7. The CDR3 totals 16 residues. Here the CDR3 reads CASSYTGVYSTDTQYF. The CDR3 coding sequence is TGTGCCAGCAGTTACACAGGGGTCTACTCCACAGATACGCAGTATTTT.

The chain links TRBV7-9 to TRBJ1-2; TRBD1 matches at 8 bases. Germline CDR1 SEHNR, CDR2 FQNEAQ (reference sequence). V shed 5 bases, J shed 6 bases, and the junction held 5 bases outside the gene matches. The CDR3 loop spans 13 amino acids. Here the CDR3 reads CASSQGTGHGYTF. In DNA form, the CDR3 reads TGTGCCAGCAGCCAAGGGACAGGCCATGGCTACACCTTC.

This chain uses TRBV4-1 with TRBJ2-7, with 14 bases that match TRBD2. The CDR3 spans 18 residues. Trimming took 1 base from V and 1 from J; bases not matched to a gene: 6. Germline assignment: CDR1 MGHRA and CDR2 YSYEKL. CDR3 loop: CASSQAGLAGVRSYEQYF. In DNA, the CDR3 is TGCGCCAGCAGCCAAGCGGGACTAGCGGGAGTGAGGTCCTACGAGCAGTACTTC.

The rearrangement joins TRBV9 to TRBJ2-1, with 9 bases fitting TRBD2. J lost 7 bases, V lost 0 bases, and 5 bases had no gene match. Germline V gene sequence: CDR1 SGDLS, CDR2 YYNGEE. This CDR3 spans 15 amino acids. The CDR3 sequence is CASSVVGLAGNEQFF. Here the CDR3 DNA reads TGTGCCAGCAGCGTAGTAGGGCTAGCGGGGAATGAGCAGTTCTTC.

V is TRBV7-8 and J is TRBJ2-6; D not certain. The V end was cut by 5 bases, the J end by 0 bases, with 8 bases between. This CDR3 has 15 amino acids. Germline V lookup: CDR1 SGHVS, CDR2 FQNEAQ. For the CDR3, the DNA is TGTGCCAGCAGCAAGGAGTTCTCTGGGGCCAACGTCCTGACTTTC. Translation gives CASSKEFSGANVLTF.

The V gene is TRBV9, the J gene TRBJ1-4, with D possibly matching TRBD1 (5 bases). CDR3 length: 15 amino acids. From germline, CDR1 is SGDLS and CDR2 YYNGEE. V gave up 0 bases and J gave up 7 bases, with 13 bases separating them. Here the CDR3 reads CASSVGRTRGEKLFF. The CDR3 DNA follows: TGTGCCAGCAGCGTAGGTCGGACAAGGGGTGAAAAACTGTTTTTT.

This chain links TRBV19 with TRBJ1-5; possibly TRBD1 for D (5 bases). Germline assignment: CDR1 LNHDA and CDR2 SQIVND (reference sequence). The CDR3 is 17 residues long. V was trimmed by 1 base and J by 5 bases, leaving 18 bases between them. Written as DNA, the CDR3 is TGTGCCAGTAGTATAGTCTCTCCGCCAGGGATTCATCAGCCCCAGCATTTT. Amino acid sequence: CASSIVSPPGIHQPQHF.

The sample holds a few counts of this clone. This chain joins TRBV29-1 and TRBJ2-1, with D tentatively TRBD1 (5 bases). Per the germline V gene, CDR1 is SQVTM and CDR2 is ANQGSEA. V gave up 3 bases and J gave up 4 bases, with 16 bases separating them. This CDR3 spans 15 amino acids. The CDR3 spells CSVEDMSYPYNEQFF. CDR3 DNA: TGCAGCGTTGAGGACATGAGTTATCCATACAATGAGCAGTTCTTC.

This chain connects TRBV11-2 to TRBJ2-5; the match to TRBD2 covers 9 bases. V was pared by 4 bases and J by 5 bases, with 11 bases of the junction left unmatched. Germline lookup yields CDR1 SGHAT and CDR2 FQNNGV. The CDR3 is 16 residues long. CDR3 in amino acids: CASSSDSSGERETQYF. The DNA of the CDR3 is TGTGCCAGCAGCTCCGACTCTAGCGGGGAGAGGGAGACCCAGTACTTC.

The V call is TRBV29-1, the J call TRBJ2-5; D unclear. Germline V lookup: CDR1 SQVTM, CDR2 ANQGSEA. The CDR3 extends over 10 amino acids. V was pared by 6 bases and J by 3 bases, with 5 bases between. The CDR3 spells CSVSKETQYF. The CDR3 DNA sequence: TGCAGCGTCTCTAAAGAGACCCAGTACTTC. Together with reference TRBV29-1 and TRBJ2-5, the CDR3 gives the full variable domain: SAVISQKPSRDICQRGTSLTIQCQVDSQVTMMFWYRQQPGQSLTLIATANQGSEATYESGFVIDKFPISRPNLTFSTLTVSNMSPEDSSIYLCSVSKETQYFGPGTRLLVL.

The V gene is TRBV28, the J gene TRBJ1-4; D may be TRBD1 (6 bases). CDR1 and CDR2 from the germline V gene are MDHEN and SYDVKM. V was pared by 7 bases and J by 14 bases, with 20 bases between. This CDR3 contains 13 residues. This chain's CDR3 is CASMGIQGIFLFF. Here the CDR3 DNA reads TGTGCCAGCATGGGCATACAGGGAATTTTCCTGTTTTTT.